This paragraph covers one TCR beta chain sequence. Its antigen is unknown. Per the original methods: Out-of-frame sequences were removed, leaving 2 million to 2.5 million distinct TCRbeta sequences. Only in-frame clones appear in the TCRdb table, and some are missing; sequencing was by immunoSEQ multiplex PCR. That table is the source of V, J and clone size, and D and trimming were worked out from the DNA. Here the sample spans about 92,000 clones, around 80% being singletons. The data stem from a study of memory CD4+ T cells and cytomegalovirus serostatus. Study-level background: Donors were healthy Belgian adults, under ten CMV seropositive and some 24 seronegative. Findings of the study overall: Each of 67 CMV-associated TCRbeta sequences occurred in one to five individuals.

The sort gate was single viable CD3+CD4+CD8-CD45RO+ cells for memory CD4+ T cells. CMV serostatus came from serum IgG against pp150, pp28, p38, p52. In germline, CDR1 is SGHTS, CDR2 YDEGEE. The V gene lost 3 bases and the J gene lost 6 bases, with 16 bases spanning the gap. This CDR3 is 15 amino acids long. The sequence was obtained from an adult in good health and CMV-seropositive. Material for sequencing was memory CD4+ T cells from blood. The chain is built from TRBV5-8 and TRBJ2-1; D may correspond to TRBD1 or TRBD2 (5 bases each). The CDR3 nucleotides read TGTGCCAGCAGCTCGCCCGGACTTGGGGGCAATGAGCAGTTCTTC. It yields the protein CASSSPGLGGNEQFF.